Below, 15 T cell receptor beta chains from the same sample are listed, as sequenced in a study of blood T cell repertoires in COVID-19. The protocol was immunoSEQ multiplex PCR, while the TCRdb copy is restricted to in-frame clones and leaves out a portion. The repertoire holds over 130,000 clones, with 65% to 85% as singletons. Sequenced material: peripheral blood. The receptors here all came from a human donor in a cohort sampled during active COVID-19.

The gene calls are TRBV6-5 and TRBJ2-5; 9 positions agree with TRBD1. Trimming removed 5 bases from V and 6 bases from J; junction bases left unmatched: 4. This CDR3 contains 13 residues. CDR1 MNHEY and CDR2 SVGAGI come from the germline V gene. The CDR3 protein is CASSTGGAKTQYF. CDR3 coding DNA: TGTGCCAGCAGTACAGGGGGCGCGAAGACCCAGTACTTC.

The V and J genes are TRBV7-3 and TRBJ1-1; maybe TRBD1 (5 bases). Germline CDR1 SGHTA, CDR2 FQGTGA. Between the trimmed V and J ends, which lost 2 bases and 1 base, there was a span of 11 bases. This CDR3 is built from 15 residues. The CDR3 coding sequence is TGTGCCAGCAGCTTATTCGGGGGACCGAACACTGAAGCTTTCTTT. Translated: CASSLFGGPNTEAFF.

The chain links TRBV6-1 to TRBJ1-6; D gene uncertain. The V and J ends lost 2 bases and 0 bases respectively, with 5 bases between them. Germline assignment: CDR1 MNHNS and CDR2 SASEGT. This CDR3 comprises 15 residues. CDR3: CASSEMSSYNSPLHF. The CDR3 DNA follows: TGTGCCAGCAGTGAAATGAGCTCCTATAATTCACCCCTCCACTTT.

In the case of this clone: A junction end diverges from the germline sequence, so it may reflect a read error. J is TRBJ1-4 and V is TRBV7-7; D gene uncertain. CDR3 length: 13 residues. The V gene's germline CDR1 is SSHAT and CDR2 FNYEAQ (reference sequence). In nucleotides, the CDR3 is TGTGCTAGCAGCTTAGAATGGGGAGGGAAACTGTTTTTT. Protein product: CASSLEWGGKLFF.

V and J are TRBV6-6 and TRBJ2-7; 11 bases are a match to TRBD2. Germline values: CDR1 MNHNY, CDR2 SVGAGI (reference sequence). With 0 bases clipped from V and 6 bases from J, the junction kept 1 base outside the gene matches. The CDR3 is made up of 14 amino acids. The CDR3 reads CASSYSTSGSEQYF. The CDR3 coding sequence is TGTGCCAGCAGTTACTCCACTAGCGGGAGCGAGCAGTACTTC.

The V call is TRBV27, the J call TRBJ1-5; 9 bases align to TRBD1. The germline V gene encodes CDR1 MNHEY and CDR2 SMNVEV (reference sequence). The CDR3 has 15 amino acids. V gave up 4 bases and J gave up 3 bases; unmatched junction bases: 4. The CDR3, as DNA: TGTGCCAGCAGTTCGGGACAGGGTTACAATCAGCCCCAGCATTTT. Residues: CASSSGQGYNQPQHF.

V is TRBV5-4 and J is TRBJ2-6, with 11 bases lining up with TRBD2. Trimming removed 4 bases from V and 0 bases from J; junction bases left unmatched: 6. Germline values: CDR1 SGHNT, CDR2 YYREEE (reference sequence). This CDR3 contains 18 residues. DNA for the CDR3: TGTGCCAGCAGCCGTCTAGCGGGGGGACCCTCTGGGGCCAACGTCCTGACTTTC. It codes for CASSRLAGGPSGANVLTF. The full variable domain, rest sourced from reference TRBV5-4 and TRBJ2-6, is ETGVTQSPTHLIKTRGQQVTLRCSSQSGHNTVSWYQQALGQGPQFIFQYYREEENGRGNFPPRFSGLQFPNYSSELNVNALELDDSALYLCASSRLAGGPSGANVLTFGAGSRLTVL.

The rearrangement joins TRBV4-1 to TRBJ2-5, with 10 bases aligning to TRBD2. This CDR3 is 15 amino acids long. Germline V gives CDR1 MGHRA, CDR2 YSYEKL. With V trimmed by 5 bases and J by 5 bases, 8 bases remained unmatched. The CDR3 nucleotides are TGCGCCAGCAGCGTATTAGCGGGGGGACAGGAGACCCAGTACTTC. Its translation is CASSVLAGGQETQYF.

J is TRBJ2-7 and V is TRBV11-2; TRBD1 agrees at 10 bases. Germline V gives CDR1 SGHAT, CDR2 FQNNGV. This CDR3 region has 13 residues. J lost 9 bases, V lost 6 bases, and 8 bases had no gene match. The CDR3 coding sequence is TGTGCCAGCAGTTCCCCGGGACAGGGGACGCAGTACTTC. Its translation is CASSSPGQGTQYF.

The V gene is TRBV29-1, the J gene TRBJ1-1, with unresolved D. V shed 4 bases and J shed 5 bases, with 17 bases lying between them. Germline CDR1 reads SQVTM; CDR2 reads ANQGSEA. This CDR3 spans 14 amino acids. The DNA for the CDR3 is TGCAGCGTTGCGTTACTCCTCCCGGGAACTGAAGCTTTCTTT. Its protein product is CSVALLLPGTEAFF.

This clone has just a few counts. The genes are TRBV5-6 and TRBJ2-6; 8 bases line up with TRBD1. This CDR3 contains 16 residues. Germline V gene sequence: CDR1 SGHDT, CDR2 YYEEEE. J gave up 3 bases and V 5 bases, and 7 bases lay outside the gene matches. The CDR3 DNA reads as TGTGCCAGCAGACCACAGGGGGGTGGTGGGGCCAACGTCCTGACTTTC. Protein sequence: CASRPQGGGGANVLTF.

Concerning this clone: One end of the junction varies from germline; a read error may be responsible. This chain joins TRBV7-3 and TRBJ2-5; 9 nucleotides align to TRBD1. This CDR3 spans 15 amino acids. In germline, CDR1 is SGHTA, CDR2 FQGTGA. This CDR3 reads CASSLTGTGLETQYF. The CDR3 coding sequence is TGTGCCAGCAGCCTAACCGGGACAGGGTTGGAGACCCAGTACTTC.

V and J are TRBV5-1 and TRBJ1-6; 8 bases agree with TRBD1. The CDR3 contains 17 residues. CDR1 is SGHRS and CDR2 is YFSETQ in the germline V gene. Losses at the gene ends were 0 bases for V and 8 bases for J; bases not matched to a gene: 10. This chain's CDR3 is CASSLDGTGRIDSPLHF. The CDR3 nucleotides are TGCGCCAGCAGCTTGGACGGGACAGGTCGTATAGATTCACCCCTCCACTTT.

This rearrangement joins TRBV24-1 to TRBJ2-3, with D possibly being TRBD2 (5 bases). The CDR3 has 14 amino acids. Deletions cut 2 bases from V and 2 bases from J, with 7 bases between. Per the germline V gene, CDR1 is KGHDR and CDR2 is SFDVKD. CDR3 DNA: TGTGCCACCAGTGATTCCCGGGACACAGATACGCAGTATTTT. Amino acids: CATSDSRDTDTQYF.

This clone was picked up a small number of times. V and J are TRBV9 and TRBJ1-1; D possibly corresponds to TRBD1 (5 bases). V was trimmed by 0 bases and J by 0 bases, leaving 30 bases between them. Germline-derived CDR1 and CDR2 are SGDLS and YYNGEE. The length of the CDR3 is 22 residues. The CDR3 sequence: CASSVASREGRKAPTMNTEAFF. CDR3 bases: TGTGCCAGCAGCGTAGCTTCCAGGGAGGGGAGGAAAGCCCCTACAATGAACACTGAAGCTTTCTTT.